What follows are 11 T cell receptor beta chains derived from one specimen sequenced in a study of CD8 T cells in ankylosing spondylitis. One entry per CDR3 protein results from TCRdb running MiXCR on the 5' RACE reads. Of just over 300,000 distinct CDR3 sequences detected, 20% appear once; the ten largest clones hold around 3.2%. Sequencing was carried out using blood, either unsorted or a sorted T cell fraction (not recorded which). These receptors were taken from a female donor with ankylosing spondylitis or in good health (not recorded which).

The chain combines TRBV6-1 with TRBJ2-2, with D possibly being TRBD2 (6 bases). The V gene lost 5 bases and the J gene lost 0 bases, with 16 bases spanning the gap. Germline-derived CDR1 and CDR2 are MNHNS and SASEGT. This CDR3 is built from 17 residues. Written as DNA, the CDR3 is TGTGCCAGCAGTCCGGGACTGCATGTGGCGAACACCGGGGAGCTGTTTTTT. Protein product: CASSPGLHVANTGELFF.

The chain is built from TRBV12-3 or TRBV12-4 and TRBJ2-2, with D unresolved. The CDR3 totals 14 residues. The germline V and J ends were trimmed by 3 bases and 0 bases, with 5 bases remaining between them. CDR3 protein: CASSFRPNTGELFF. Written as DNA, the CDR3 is TGTGCCAGCAGTTTCCGTCCGAACACCGGGGAGCTGTTTTTT.

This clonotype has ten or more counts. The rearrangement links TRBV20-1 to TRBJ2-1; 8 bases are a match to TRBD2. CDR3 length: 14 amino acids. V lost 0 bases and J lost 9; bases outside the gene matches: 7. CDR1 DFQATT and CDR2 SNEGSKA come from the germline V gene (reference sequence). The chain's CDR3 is CSAREPGLVLEQFF. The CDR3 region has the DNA TGCAGTGCTAGAGAACCGGGACTAGTTCTTGAGCAGTTCTTC.

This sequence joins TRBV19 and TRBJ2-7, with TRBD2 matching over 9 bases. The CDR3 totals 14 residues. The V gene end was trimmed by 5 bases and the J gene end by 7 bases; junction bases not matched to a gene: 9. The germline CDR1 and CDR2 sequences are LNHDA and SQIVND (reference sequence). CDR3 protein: CASSPSGRSEEQYF. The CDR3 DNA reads TGTGCCAGTAGTCCCAGCGGGAGGTCGGAAGAGCAGTACTTC. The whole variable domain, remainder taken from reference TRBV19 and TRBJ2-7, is DGGITQSPKYLFRKEGQNVTLSCEQNLNHDAMYWYRQDPGQGLRLIYYSQIVNDFQKGDIAEGYSVSREKKESFPLTVTSAQKNPTAFYLCASSPSGRSEEQYFGPGTRLTVT.

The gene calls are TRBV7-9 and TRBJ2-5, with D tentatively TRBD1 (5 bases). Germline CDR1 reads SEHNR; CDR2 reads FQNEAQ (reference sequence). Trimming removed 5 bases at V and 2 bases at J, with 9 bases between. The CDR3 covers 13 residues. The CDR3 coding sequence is TGTGCCAGCAGCCCCGACAGTCAAGAGACCCAGTACTTC. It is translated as CASSPDSQETQYF.

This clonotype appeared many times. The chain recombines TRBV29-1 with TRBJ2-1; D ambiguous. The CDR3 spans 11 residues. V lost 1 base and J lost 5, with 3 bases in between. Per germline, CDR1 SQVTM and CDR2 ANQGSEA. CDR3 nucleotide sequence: TGCAGCGTTGAAGTTCACAATGAGCAGTTCTTC. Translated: CSVEVHNEQFF.

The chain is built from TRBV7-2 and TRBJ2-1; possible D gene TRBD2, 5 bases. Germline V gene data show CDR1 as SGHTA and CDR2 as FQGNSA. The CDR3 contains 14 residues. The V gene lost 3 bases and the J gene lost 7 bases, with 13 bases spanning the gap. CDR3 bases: TGTGCCAGCAGCTTGGAGGCACGCAGTAATGAGCAGTTCTTC. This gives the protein CASSLEARSNEQFF.

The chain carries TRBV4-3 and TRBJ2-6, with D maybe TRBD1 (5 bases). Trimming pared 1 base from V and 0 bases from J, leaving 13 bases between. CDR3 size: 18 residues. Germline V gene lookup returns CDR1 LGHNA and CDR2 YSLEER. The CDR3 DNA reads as TGCGCCAGCAGCCAAGTTGCAGGGATAGTCTCTGGGGCCAACGTCCTGACTTTC. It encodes CASSQVAGIVSGANVLTF.

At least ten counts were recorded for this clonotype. The CDR3 loop is CAIRAVMNTEAFF. In nucleotides, the CDR3 is TGTGCCATCAGGGCCGTCATGAACACTGAAGCTTTCTTT. This chain connects TRBV10-3 to TRBJ1-1; D is uncertain. V was clipped by 6 bases and J by 0 bases, with 8 bases between them. CDR1 is ENHRY, CDR2 SYGVKD, per germline. CDR3 size: 13 residues.

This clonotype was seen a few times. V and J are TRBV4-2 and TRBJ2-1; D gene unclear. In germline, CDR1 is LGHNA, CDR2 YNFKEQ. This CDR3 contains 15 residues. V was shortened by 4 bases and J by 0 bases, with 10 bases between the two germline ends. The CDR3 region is CASSLDQSSYNEQFF. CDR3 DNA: TGTGCCAGCAGCCTTGACCAGAGCTCCTACAATGAGCAGTTCTTC.

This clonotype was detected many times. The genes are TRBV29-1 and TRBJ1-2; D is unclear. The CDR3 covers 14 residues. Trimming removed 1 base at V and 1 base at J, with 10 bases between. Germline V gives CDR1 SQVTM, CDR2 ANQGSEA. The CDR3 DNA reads TGCAGCGTTGAAGCAGAGTCGGATAACTATGGCTACACCTTC. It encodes CSVEAESDNYGYTF.